This TCR beta chain was sequenced during a study of blood T cell repertoires in COVID-19. For the study at large: PBMCs, B-cell-depleted T cells, or T cells were the source of the cDNA or gDNA that made up the material.

Original analysis: Amplification from reference gene primers served as the basis for estimated nucleated cell counts. Assay: immunoSEQ multiplex PCR; the TCRdb copy retains only in-frame clones and omits some. V and J calls plus clone size are reproduced from that table; the DNA served to infer D and trimming. The table has around 100,000 clones, roughly nine tenths seen once; the top ten hold approximately 17%. This clonotype was obtained from a woman aged 80 or over in a cohort sampled during active COVID-19. The sample was peripheral blood.

For the CDR3, the DNA is TGTGCCAGAAGCGTCGGGACAGAAGCAACTAATGAAAAACTGTTTTTT. Translating it yields CARSVGTEATNEKLFF. The chain has TRBV5-3 and TRBJ1-4; 7 bases line up with TRBD1. TRBV5-3 is recorded as an ORF, its role being uncertain. The junction had 6 bases not matched to a gene; V was cut back by 4 bases and J by 0 bases. CDR3 length: 16 amino acids.